A single sample gave rise to the 14 T cell receptor beta chains below, sequenced in a study of shared clonotypes between healthy human individuals. Produced via immunoSEQ multiplex PCR; TCRdb's table is partial and in-frame only. The table lists over 2 million clones, approximately 95% of them singletons, with about 0.13% in the top ten. The sequencing input was naive CD4+ T cells sorted from blood. The subset denotes: CD45RA+ positively selected. These receptors all come from a man aged 18-30 years in good health.

The genes are TRBV7-2 and TRBJ2-1, with 12 bases aligning to TRBD2. V lost 1 base and J lost 2; bases outside the gene matches: 9. Germline assignment: CDR1 SGHTA and CDR2 FQGNSA. The CDR3 has 19 residues. The CDR3 DNA sequence: TGTGCCAGCAGCTTAGGGGCTAGCGGGAGGGCTAGCCCCTACAATGAGCAGTTCTTC. This translates into CASSLGASGRASPYNEQFF.

V gene TRBV6-5 combines with J gene TRBJ2-1, with D possibly matching TRBD2 (6 bases). Germline V gene data show CDR1 as MNHEY and CDR2 as SVGAGI. Trimming shortened V by 2 bases and J by 14 bases, and 10 bases separated the two germline ends. This CDR3 is built from 11 residues. The CDR3 DNA reads as TGTGCCAGCAGTTACGCGACGGGAGAGTTCTTC. It codes for CASSYATGEFF.

The chain couples TRBV28 to TRBJ1-6, with D tentatively TRBD1 (5 bases). The germline V and J ends were trimmed by 7 bases and 8 bases, with 21 bases remaining between them. CDR1 is MDHEN and CDR2 is SYDVKM in the germline V gene. The CDR3 spans 16 residues. CDR3 sequence (DNA): TGTGCCAGCATCCCCCTAAGGGGCTCCGGGGATTCACCCCTCCACTTT. Translating it yields CASIPLRGSGDSPLHF.

The rearrangement uses TRBV7-6 and TRBJ1-2; no reliable D call. Germline V CDR1 and CDR2: SGHVS, FNYEAQ. CDR3 size: 12 residues. V lost 8 bases and J 1 base, leaving 8 bases between the germline ends. The CDR3 here is CASSQDNYGYTF. DNA for the CDR3: TGTGCCAGCTCACAAGATAACTATGGCTACACCTTC.

At least ten counts were recorded for this clone. This chain uses TRBV11-2 with TRBJ1-1; D is undetermined. The V end was cut by 2 bases, the J end by 1 base, with 5 bases between. Germline loops: CDR1 SGHAT, CDR2 FQNNGV. CDR3 size: 13 residues. The CDR3 here is CASSLRQNTEAFF. The CDR3 DNA is TGTGCCAGCAGCTTACGGCAGAACACTGAAGCTTTCTTT.

This chain connects TRBV30 to TRBJ1-4; no firm D call. The length of the CDR3 is 13 residues. V lost 4 bases and J lost 14, with 20 bases in between. Looked up from germline, CDR1 is GTSNPN and CDR2 is SVGIG (reference sequence). The CDR3 DNA reads TGTGCCTGGAATCCGAAAGCGGGAGCGGTTCTGTTTTTT. It codes for CAWNPKAGAVLFF. The full variable domain, with the rest looked up from reference TRBV30 and TRBJ1-4, is SQTIHQWPATLVQPVGSPLSLECTVEGTSNPNLYWYRQAAGRGLQLLFYSVGIGQISSEVPQNLSASRPQDRQFILSSKKLLLSDSGFYLCAWNPKAGAVLFFGSGTQLSVL.

The chain is built from TRBV2 and TRBJ2-3; 8 nucleotides match TRBD2. Trimming cost V 2 bases and J 2 bases; bases outside gene matches: 3. Germline V gives CDR1 SNHLY, CDR2 FYNNEI. The CDR3 loop spans 15 amino acids. CDR3 loop: CASSEQAGVTDTQYF. The DNA of the CDR3 is TGTGCCAGCAGTGAACAAGCGGGAGTCACAGATACGCAGTATTTT. Looking up the rest from reference TRBV2 and TRBJ2-3 gives the full variable domain: EPEVTQTPSHQVTQMGQEVILRCVPISNHLYFYWYRQILGQKVEFLVSFYNNEISEKSEIFDDQFSVERPDGSNFTLKIRSTKLEDSAMYFCASSEQAGVTDTQYFGPGTRLTVL.

The genes are TRBV5-1 and TRBJ2-1, with 7 bases fitting TRBD2. Trimming at V came to 0 bases and at J to 7 bases, leaving 7 bases not matched to a gene. Germline assignment: CDR1 SGHRS and CDR2 YFSETQ. CDR3 length: 15 residues. The CDR3 is CASSLDSGFVNEQFF. For the CDR3, the DNA is TGCGCCAGCAGCTTGGATAGCGGGTTCGTGAATGAGCAGTTCTTC.

Written as DNA, the CDR3 is TGCGCCAGCAGCCAAGACGGGCAGGGAAGGACCGGGGAGCTGTTTTTT. Encoded protein: CASSQDGQGRTGELFF. The chain employs TRBV4-1 and TRBJ2-2, with a possible D match to TRBD1 (5 bases). This CDR3 comprises 16 residues. Trimming took off 0 bases at V and 5 bases at J, with 13 bases between the two ends. Germline lookup yields CDR1 MGHRA and CDR2 YSYEKL.

This clone was seen a single time. The V gene is TRBV28, the J gene TRBJ2-7, with D unresolved. Germline-derived CDR1 and CDR2 are MDHEN and SYDVKM. The CDR3 extends over 11 amino acids. V was cut by 5 bases and J by 4 bases, with 6 bases left in between. Written as DNA, the CDR3 is TGTGCCAGCAGTAGGATATACGAGCAGTACTTC. Its translation is CASSRIYEQYF.

Notes on this clone: The sample carries other DNA sequences with the same CDR3. This chain connects TRBV18 to TRBJ2-2; D gene ambiguous. Germline CDR1 KGHSH, CDR2 LQKENI. CDR3 length: 11 residues. Trimming cost V 3 bases and J 6 bases, with 2 bases left between them. The CDR3 DNA is TGTGCCAGCTCACCCTCCGGGGAGCTGTTTTTT. This encodes CASSPSGELFF. The variable domain in full, completed from reference TRBV18 and TRBJ2-2, reads NAGVMQNPRHLVRRRGQEARLRCSPMKGHSHVYWYRQLPEEGLKFMVYLQKENIIDESGMPKERFSAEFPKEGPSILRIQQVVRGDSAAYFCASSPSGELFFGEGSRLTVL.

The J gene is TRBJ2-2, the V gene TRBV10-1, with D possibly TRBD1 on 6 matching bases. CDR1 is WNHNN, CDR2 SYGVQD, per germline (reference sequence). The V end lost 5 bases, the J end lost 5 bases, and 12 bases lay between the germline ends. CDR3 length equals 14 residues. CDR3 residues: CASSSGEATGELFF. CDR3 nucleotides: TGCGCCAGCAGTTCAGGGGAAGCGACCGGGGAGCTGTTTTTT.

The V gene is TRBV7-8, the J gene TRBJ2-7; 9 positions agree with TRBD2. Trimming at V came to 0 bases and at J to 2 bases, leaving 17 bases not matched to a gene. CDR3 length: 20 amino acids. CDR1 and CDR2 (germline): SGHVS, FQNEAQ. CDR3 in amino acids: CASSLAGTSGFTFSPYEQYF. CDR3 bases: TGTGCCAGCAGCTTAGCCGGCACTAGCGGGTTTACCTTCAGCCCCTACGAGCAGTACTTC.

The genes are TRBV28 and TRBJ2-2; 8 nucleotides match TRBD1. CDR1 is MDHEN and CDR2 is SYDVKM in the germline V gene. The length of the CDR3 is 16 residues. V was clipped by 7 bases and J by 4 bases; unmatched bases: 11. CDR3 DNA sequence: TGTGCCAGCACCTCCCCAGGGGGCTACGGCACCGGGGAGCTGTTTTTT. Its translation is CASTSPGGYGTGELFF.